This entry lists 27 T cell receptor beta chains sequenced from one sample in a study of radiation and T cells in renal cell carcinoma (dated by TCRdb to 2019 to 2021). The library was made by the immunoSEQ multiplex PCR assay. This immuneACCESS table, as held by TCRdb, lists in-frame sequences with V and J called but not all clones. Of the missing ones, under half trace to an unresolved V gene in checked studies; the others have no known cause. The sample table lists 100,000 to 150,000 clones, about 81% of them with a count of one. The ten largest clones represent around 6.1% of the sample. Reading the label with the study, this specimen's time point is: blood 2 weeks post-SBRT. Taken with the paper, the label for treatment or condition translates to: 15 Gy SBRT to primary tumor, nephrectomy 4 weeks later. Sequenced here: blood, sampled from a patient whose treatment included radiotherapy and nephrectomy. The source is a middle-aged man with renal cell carcinoma.

This chain uses TRBV14 with TRBJ2-5; D gene uncertain. The last part of the DNA fits TRBJ2-7 better; the J call may be wrong. Germline V gives CDR1 SGHDN, CDR2 FVKESK. The CDR3 runs 12 residues. The CDR3 DNA sequence: TGTGCCAGCAGCCAAAGGCTGCTCGAGCAGTACTTC. Amino acid sequence: CASSQRLLEQYF.

This clone came up a few times. The chain carries TRBV27 and TRBJ1-2; D not resolved. Trimming cost V 5 bases and J 8 bases, with 15 bases left between them. The CDR3 runs 13 residues. Germline V CDR1 and CDR2: MNHEY, SMNVEV (reference sequence). CDR3 nucleotides: TGTGCCAGCAGTCCCCAGGATACGGGGGGCTACACCTTC. It yields the protein CASSPQDTGGYTF.

V usage is TRBV5-8 and J usage is TRBJ2-7; TRBD2 matches 9 bases. The germline V gene has CDR1 SGHTS and CDR2 YDEGEE. The trim removed 4 bases at V and 0 bases at J, leaving 8 bases unmatched. The CDR3 covers 16 residues. CDR3 sequence reads: CASSPSRGGVSYEQYF. The CDR3 DNA is TGTGCCAGCAGCCCGTCGCGGGGGGGGGTCTCCTACGAGCAGTACTTC.

The chain recombines TRBV6-4 with TRBJ1-1; D is undetermined. Trimming shortened V by 0 bases and J by 3 bases, and 14 bases separated the two germline ends. The CDR3 runs 16 residues. CDR1 and CDR2 from the germline V gene are MRHNA and SNTAGT. The CDR3 spells CASSDSTLVQDTEAFF. The DNA of the CDR3 is TGTGCCAGCAGTGACTCGACCCTTGTGCAGGACACTGAAGCTTTCTTT.

The gene calls are TRBV4-1 and TRBJ1-1, with TRBD1 identical over 7 bases. The CDR3 spans 15 residues. The V gene's germline CDR1 is MGHRA and CDR2 YSYEKL. The junction had 6 bases not matched to a gene; V was cut back by 4 bases and J by 1 base. CDR3 DNA: TGCGCCAGCAGCCCAATTGGACAGGCGAACACTGAAGCTTTCTTT. The encoded protein is CASSPIGQANTEAFF.

This rearrangement joins TRBV10-3 to TRBJ2-2, with a tentative D call TRBD1 (6 bases). The length of the CDR3 is 17 residues. V was cut by 7 bases and J by 0 bases, with 18 bases left in between. Germline V CDR1 and CDR2: ENHRY, SYGVKD. The CDR3 bases are TGTGCCATCAAGACAGGCCTAGGAATCACGAACACCGGGGAGCTGTTTTTT. It yields the protein CAIKTGLGITNTGELFF.

The chain joins TRBV19 to TRBJ2-1; TRBD2 aligns across 9 bases. The CDR3 spans 13 residues. The germline V gene has CDR1 LNHDA and CDR2 SQIVND (reference sequence). Trimming took 8 bases from V and 4 from J; bases not matched to a gene: 3. CDR3 DNA: TGTGCCAGTGCGGGGGGGATATACAATGAGCAGTTCTTC. This codes for CASAGGIYNEQFF.

This rearrangement joins TRBV27 to TRBJ1-5, with no clear D. The CDR3 runs 13 residues. Trimming removed 7 bases from V and 5 bases from J, with 12 bases in between. CDR1 and CDR2 (germline): MNHEY, SMNVEV (reference sequence). CDR3 protein: CASNEVPDQPQHF. The DNA for the CDR3 is TGTGCCAGCAATGAGGTTCCTGATCAGCCCCAGCATTTT.

This clone was detected only once. V is TRBV7-3 and J is TRBJ2-7, with 9 bases fitting TRBD1. The germline gives CDR1 SGHTA, CDR2 FQGTGA. The CDR3 is made up of 13 amino acids. V trimming: 2 bases; J trimming: 4 bases; junction bases outside the gene matches: 0. The CDR3 bases are TGTGCCAGCAGCTTAGGGACAGGGTACGAGCAGTACTTC. Its protein product is CASSLGTGYEQYF.

The chain joins TRBV27 to TRBJ1-5; D call uncertain. The V gene's germline CDR1 is MNHEY and CDR2 SMNVEV (reference sequence). The CDR3 covers 14 residues. Between the trimmed V and J ends, which lost 0 bases and 6 bases, there was a span of 9 bases. CDR3 sequence: CASSLSGMGQPQHF. The CDR3 DNA is TGTGCCAGCAGTTTATCCGGGATGGGTCAGCCCCAGCATTTT.

The chain has TRBV7-3 and TRBJ2-7, with D perhaps TRBD2 (6 bases). The CDR3 loop spans 13 amino acids. CDR1 and CDR2 from the germline V gene are SGHTA and FQGTGA. Trimming removed 6 bases at V and 4 bases at J, with 13 bases between. CDR3 protein: CASSQYSGYEQYF. The CDR3 bases are TGTGCCAGCAGTCAGTATAGCGGATACGAGCAGTACTTC.

This chain joins TRBV5-1 and TRBJ1-6; 11 bases agree with TRBD1. V was clipped by 0 bases and J by 6 bases; unmatched bases: 5. CDR1 is SGHRS and CDR2 is YFSETQ in the germline V gene. This CDR3 comprises 17 residues. CDR3 sequence (DNA): TGCGCCAGCAGCTTGGAGGACAGGGGGCTTGGTAATTCACCCCTCCACTTT. Translating it yields CASSLEDRGLGNSPLHF. The full variable domain, with the rest looked up from reference TRBV5-1 and TRBJ1-6, is KAGVTQTPRYLIKTRGQQVTLSCSPISGHRSVSWYQQTPGQGLQFLFEYFSETQRNKGNFPGRFSGRQFSNSRSEMNVSTLELGDSALYLCASSLEDRGLGNSPLHFGNGTRLTVT.

The V gene is TRBV5-6, the J gene TRBJ1-4, with no clear D. Germline V gives CDR1 SGHDT, CDR2 YYEEEE. This CDR3 has 15 amino acids. The germline V and J ends were trimmed by 0 bases and 5 bases, with 11 bases remaining between them. CDR3 DNA sequence: TGTGCCAGCAGCTTGGAGTCGAGCCTAAATGAAAAACTGTTTTTT. Residues: CASSLESSLNEKLFF.

The table lists this clone with a few counts. V gene TRBV14 combines with J gene TRBJ1-1; D might be TRBD1 (5 bases). This CDR3 has 18 residues. CDR1 and CDR2 from the germline V gene are SGHDN and FVKESK. Trimming pared 1 base from V and 7 bases from J, leaving 25 bases between. CDR3 loop: CASSQGFMYGTTVSEAFF. CDR3 nucleotides: TGTGCCAGCAGCCAAGGATTTATGTATGGGACGACGGTGAGTGAAGCTTTCTTT.

This chain uses TRBV7-2 with TRBJ1-6; TRBD1 might be the D (5 bases). Germline V CDR1 and CDR2: SGHTA, FQGNSA. The germline V and J ends were trimmed by 1 base and 6 bases, with 7 bases remaining between them. This CDR3 has 14 residues. The CDR3 coding sequence is TGTGCCAGCAGCTTAGGGACAAGTAATTCACCCCTCCACTTT. This translates into CASSLGTSNSPLHF.

The chain recombines TRBV19 with TRBJ1-5; the D gene is possibly TRBD1 (6 bases). The CDR3 covers 16 residues. The V gene's germline CDR1 is LNHDA and CDR2 SQIVND (reference sequence). Trimming removed 9 bases from V and 0 bases from J, with 18 bases in between. The CDR3 region has the DNA TGTGCCAGCGAGACTGCAGGGGTTAATAGCAATCAGCCCCAGCATTTT. Its protein is CASETAGVNSNQPQHF.

The rearrangement joins TRBV11-2 to TRBJ2-7; tentatively, D is TRBD2 (6 bases). The CDR3 totals 15 residues. Germline V gene lookup returns CDR1 SGHAT and CDR2 FQNNGV. V was clipped by 1 base and J by 5 bases, with 15 bases between them. DNA for the CDR3: TGTGCCAGCAGCTTAGTTGGCGGGATTTTACACGAGCAGTACTTC. It yields the protein CASSLVGGILHEQYF.

The genes are TRBV29-1 and TRBJ1-2, with D tentatively TRBD1 (6 bases). The V and J ends lost 2 bases and 3 bases respectively, with 13 bases between them. Per the germline V gene, CDR1 is SQVTM and CDR2 is ANQGSEA. The CDR3 is 14 amino acids. CDR3 DNA: TGCAGCGTTGAATCGCGGACAGCCTACTATGGCTACACCTTC. It translates to CSVESRTAYYGYTF. Full variable domain (outside the CDR3, taken from reference TRBV29-1 and TRBJ1-2): SAVISQKPSRDICQRGTSLTIQCQVDSQVTMMFWYRQQPGQSLTLIATANQGSEATYESGFVIDKFPISRPNLTFSTLTVSNMSPEDSSIYLCSVESRTAYYGYTFGSGTRLTVV.

This sequence joins TRBV9 and TRBJ2-7; TRBD1 aligns across 11 bases. Germline trimming cut 3 bases from V and 5 bases from J; bases unmatched to any gene: 7. The CDR3 is 15 residues long. The germline CDR1 and CDR2 sequences are SGDLS and YYNGEE. CDR3 loop: CASSDGQGAIDEQYF. The DNA for the CDR3 is TGTGCCAGCAGCGATGGACAGGGGGCTATCGACGAGCAGTACTTC.

J is TRBJ1-1 and V is TRBV6-5; D remains unclear. Trimming stripped 8 bases from V and 0 bases from J, with 7 bases between. The CDR3 sequence is 12 residues long. Germline CDR1 is MNHEY and CDR2 is SVGAGI. DNA for the CDR3: TGTGCCAGCCATAAGATGAACACTGAAGCTTTCTTT. Amino acids: CASHKMNTEAFF.

The chain employs TRBV7-9 and TRBJ2-7; D gene uncertain. The germline CDR1 and CDR2 sequences are SEHNR and FQNEAQ (reference sequence). This CDR3 is built from 12 residues. The V end lost 1 base, the J end lost 4 bases, and 5 bases lay between the germline ends. CDR3 in amino acids: CASSLGTYEQYF. CDR3 sequence (DNA): TGTGCCAGCAGCTTAGGGACGTACGAGCAGTACTTC.

The chain carries TRBV7-9 and TRBJ1-3; 8 bases are shared with TRBD1. The V gene's germline CDR1 is SEHNR and CDR2 FQNEAQ (reference sequence). The CDR3 runs to 14 residues. V dropped 5 bases and J dropped 4; count of bases not matched to a gene: 4. CDR3 DNA: TGTGCCAGCAGCCCCCACAGGGGGGGAAACACCATATATTTT. Translating gives CASSPHRGGNTIYF.

This clone is a singleton in its sample. The CDR3 is CASSPLLAGMEDTQYF. For the CDR3, the DNA is TGTGCCAGCAGCCCCTTGCTTGCGGGAATGGAAGATACGCAGTATTTT. This chain uses TRBV5-6 with TRBJ2-3; a weak D match, TRBD2 (6 bases). The CDR3 sequence is 16 residues long. Germline CDR1 is SGHDT and CDR2 is YYEEEE. V was pared by 4 bases and J by 5 bases, with 20 bases between.

The chain uses TRBV5-1 and TRBJ1-2; 10 bases agree with TRBD1. Germline CDR1 and CDR2: SGHRS and YFSETQ. The CDR3 is 15 residues long. The junction had 9 bases not matched to a gene; V was cut back by 4 bases and J by 6 bases. This chain's CDR3 is CASSAGQGVFHGYTF. In DNA form, the CDR3 reads TGCGCCAGCAGCGCAGGACAGGGGGTGTTTCATGGCTACACCTTC.

V is TRBV5-1 and J is TRBJ1-2; weak D call: TRBD1 (6 bases). Trimming stripped 4 bases from V and 2 bases from J, with 12 bases between. The CDR3 is 14 residues long. CDR1 and CDR2 (germline): SGHRS, YFSETQ. The CDR3 coding sequence is TGCGCCAGCAGCCCGATACAGGGAAACTATGGCTACACCTTC. This codes for CASSPIQGNYGYTF.

Here the CDR3 DNA reads TGTGCCACCAGCAGGGGACAGGGGAGGGCTAACTATGGCTACACCTTC. Amino acid sequence: CATSRGQGRANYGYTF. The chain joins TRBV15 to TRBJ1-2; 10 bases line up with TRBD1. The CDR3 contains 16 residues. Germline V gene data show CDR1 as LNHNV and CDR2 as YYDKDF (reference sequence). Trimming took 3 bases from V and 0 from J; bases not matched to a gene: 4. The variable domain in full, completed from reference TRBV15 and TRBJ1-2, reads DAMVIQNPRYQVTQFGKPVTLSCSQTLNHNVMYWYQQKSSQAPKLLFHYYDKDFNNEADTPDNFQSRRPNTSFCFLDIRSPGLGDTAMYLCATSRGQGRANYGYTFGSGTRLTVV.

This clone has a single count. The V and J genes are TRBV19 and TRBJ1-3; 7 bases align to TRBD1. There are 14 residues in the CDR3. V was pared by 6 bases and J by 0 bases, with 2 bases of the junction left unmatched. Germline CDR1 reads LNHDA; CDR2 reads SQIVND (reference sequence). In DNA form, the CDR3 reads TGTGCCAGTAGGGGACAGTACTCTGGAAACACCATATATTTT. Translated, it gives CASRGQYSGNTIYF.